A selection of T cell receptor beta chains follows, all from one sample in a study of cytomegalovirus exposure and HLA in healthy donors. Profiled with immunoSEQ multiplex PCR; TCRdb holds only in-frame clones, not every one. The data contain about 120,000 clones, roughly a tenth of them seen just once; the ten biggest clones take up around 5%. The sequenced sample consisted of PBMCs. The receptors come from a woman under 30 in good health and CMV-seropositive. CDR3s include the opening cysteine and the closing phenylalanine or tryptophan. The D gene is left open where the match is weak. Clone size is shown for a subset of rows, as once, few, many or a class of expanded clone.

V gene	D gene	J gene	clone size	CDR3 protein	CDR3 DNA
TRBV7-9	-	TRBJ2-1	few	CASSPARREANEQFF	TGTGCCAGCAGCCCTGCCCGGAGGGAGGCGAATGAGCAGTTCTTC
TRBV7-2	-	TRBJ2-1	few	CASSLGGTGGEQFF	TGTGCCAGCAGCTTAGGAGGGACTGGGGGTGAGCAGTTCTTC
TRBV30	TRBD2	TRBJ2-7	-	CAWSAGTSGRSEQYF	TGTGCCTGGAGTGCAGGGACTAGCGGGAGGAGCGAGCAGTACTTC
TRBV2	TRBD1	TRBJ2-1	-	CASTPDRVGEQFF	TGTGCCAGCACCCCGGACAGGGTAGGAGAGCAGTTCTTC
TRBV28	-	TRBJ1-5	-	CASNEQGYSNQPQHF	TGTGCCAGCAACGAACAGGGTTATAGCAATCAGCCCCAGCATTTT
TRBV30	-	TRBJ2-4	few	CAWSPGLRIERVAKNIQYF	TGTGCCTGGAGTCCCGGGTTGAGGATCGAGCGGGTAGCCAAAAACATTCAGTACTTC
TRBV18	-	TRBJ1-1	-	CASSPKDRGTEAFF	TGTGCCAGCTCACCGAAAGATCGGGGCACTGAAGCTTTCTTT
TRBV6-4	TRBD2	TRBJ2-7	-	CASSIVAGLATYEQYF	TGTGCCAGCAGTATTGTAGCGGGACTAGCAACCTACGAGCAGTACTTC
TRBV11-2	-	TRBJ2-2	few	CASSPGHITGELFF	TGTGCCAGCAGCCCGGGACACATCACCGGGGAGCTGTTTTTT
TRBV18	-	TRBJ1-1	-	CASSQATYTEAFF	TGTGCCAGCTCACAGGCGACTTACACTGAAGCTTTCTTT
TRBV10-3	-	TRBJ1-5	-	CAISEFISNQPQHF	TGTGCCATCAGTGAGTTTATAAGCAATCAGCCCCAGCATTTT
TRBV11-1	TRBD1	TRBJ1-1	few	CASSVTGTGLEAFF	TGTGCCAGCAGCGTTACCGGGACAGGCCTGGAAGCTTTCTTT
TRBV18	TRBD1	TRBJ2-7	-	CASSPLTGDEQYF	TGTGCCAGCTCACCACTTACAGGGGACGAGCAGTACTTC
TRBV30	TRBD2	TRBJ2-5	-	CAWSVGLRLAGVETQYF	TGTGCCTGGAGTGTAGGGTTGAGACTAGCGGGAGTAGAGACCCAGTACTTC
TRBV6-6	-	TRBJ1-1	-	CASSPLVNTEAFF	TGTGCCAGCAGCCCACTGGTTAACACTGAAGCTTTCTTT
TRBV4-1	TRBD1	TRBJ2-1	-	CASSQEWGQGKFF	TGCGCCAGCAGCCAAGAATGGGGACAGGGGAAGTTCTTC
TRBV6-5	-	TRBJ2-7	few	CASSPGSSYEQYF	TGTGCCAGCAGTCCGGGGAGCTCCTACGAGCAGTACTTC
TRBV5-1	-	TRBJ2-1	-	CASSLGQRSNEQFF	TGCGCCAGCAGCTTGGGTCAGAGGAGTAATGAGCAGTTCTTC
TRBV10-3	-	TRBJ1-2	few	CAISEGGLDYTF	TGTGCCATCAGTGAAGGGGGTTTGGACTACACCTTC
TRBV6-1	-	TRBJ1-2	-	CASNSEVWGCTF	TGTGCCAGCAATTCCGAGGTTTGGGGCTGCACCTTC
TRBV7-9	-	TRBJ1-4	few	CASSLAGPAEEKLFF	TGTGCCAGCAGCTTAGCGGGGCCCGCTGAGGAAAAACTGTTTTTT
TRBV13	-	TRBJ1-2	-	CASSEAGYSGYTF	TGTGCCAGCAGCGAAGCAGGGTACAGTGGCTACACCTTC
TRBV30	-	TRBJ2-7	few	CAWSSGEQYF	TGTGCCTGGAGTTCCGGCGAGCAGTACTTC
TRBV19	TRBD1	TRBJ1-5	-	CASSIPPLDRVSNQPQHF	TGTGCCAGTAGTATACCCCCCCTGGACAGGGTAAGCAATCAGCCCCAGCATTTT
TRBV29-1	-	TRBJ2-1	-	CSLELQSNNEQFF	TGCAGCCTTGAACTACAGAGCAACAATGAGCAGTTCTTC
TRBV6-1	TRBD1	TRBJ2-7	-	CASSVPGQGTYEQYF	TGTGCCAGCAGTGTTCCGGGACAGGGGACCTACGAGCAGTACTTC
TRBV10-3	-	TRBJ1-1	few	CAAHASNTEAFF	TGTGCCGCGCACGCCTCTAACACTGAAGCTTTCTTT
TRBV2	-	TRBJ2-7	few	CASSDDYLTYEQYF	TGTGCCAGCAGCGATGACTATCTAACCTACGAGCAGTACTTC
TRBV6-1	TRBD1	TRBJ1-5	-	CASGGQAGEPQHF	TGTGCCAGCGGCGGACAGGCCGGGGAGCCCCAGCATTTT
TRBV6-4	TRBD1	TRBJ1-1	few	CASRVNPGQTNTEAFF	TGTGCCAGCAGAGTCAATCCGGGACAGACGAACACTGAAGCTTTCTTT
TRBV28	-	TRBJ2-7	few	CASSLTGPYEQYF	TGTGCCAGCAGTTTGACAGGACCCTACGAGCAGTACTTC
TRBV27	-	TRBJ2-7	-	CASSLRVAGGTEQYF	TGTGCCAGCAGTTTAAGGGTGGCGGGCGGGACCGAGCAGTACTTC
TRBV6-5	-	TRBJ1-1	-	CASSRRGYTEAFF	TGTGCCAGCAGTCGCCGGGGATACACTGAAGCTTTCTTT
TRBV30	TRBD2	TRBJ2-7	few	CAWSLTGGTYEQYF	TGTGCCTGGAGTTTGACGGGAGGGACCTACGAGCAGTACTTC
TRBV6-1	-	TRBJ1-5	few	CASIQGQTNQPQHF	TGTGCCAGCATCCAAGGACAGACTAATCAGCCCCAGCATTTT
TRBV5-1	-	TRBJ2-1	-	CASSSGHFNEQFF	TGCGCCAGCAGCTCGGGACATTTCAATGAGCAGTTCTTC
TRBV19	TRBD2	TRBJ2-3	few	CASTRTSGGTDTQYF	TGTGCCAGTACCAGGACTAGCGGCGGCACAGATACGCAGTATTTT
TRBV11-2	-	TRBJ2-5	-	CASSLDQGSRETQYF	TGTGCCAGCAGCTTAGATCAGGGTAGCCGAGAGACCCAGTACTTC
TRBV7-9	TRBD2	TRBJ2-5	few	CASSWGGTQETQYF	TGTGCCAGCAGCTGGGGGGGGACCCAAGAGACCCAGTACTTC
TRBV27	-	TRBJ1-2	-	CASSFQGLSYGYTF	TGTGCCAGCAGTTTTCAGGGGCTCTCCTATGGCTACACCTTC
TRBV16	TRBD1	TRBJ2-2	-	CASSHGTGQWAGELFF	TGTGCCAGCAGCCACGGGACAGGGCAATGGGCCGGGGAGCTGTTTTTT
TRBV7-3	-	TRBJ2-1	-	CASSDTVGGPNNEQFF	TGTGCCAGCAGCGACACCGTGGGAGGCCCTAACAATGAGCAGTTCTTC
TRBV4-1	TRBD2	TRBJ2-1	few	CASSQDGLAGGNEQFF	TGCGCCAGCAGCCAAGATGGACTAGCGGGAGGGAATGAGCAGTTCTTC
TRBV6-5	TRBD2	TRBJ2-1	-	CASSYYVAGGGEQFF	TGTGCCAGCAGTTACTACGTAGCGGGAGGGGGTGAGCAGTTCTTC
TRBV25-1	TRBD2	TRBJ2-2	-	CASSEPAGGSGELFF	TGTGCCAGCAGTGAACCAGCGGGAGGGTCCGGGGAGCTGTTTTTT
TRBV6-1	TRBD1	TRBJ1-5	few	CASSAGTGGSQPQHF	TGTGCCAGCAGTGCCGGGACAGGGGGCAGTCAGCCCCAGCATTTT
TRBV19	TRBD1	TRBJ1-4	few	CASRNRGQDEKLFF	TGTGCCAGTAGGAACAGGGGGCAGGATGAAAAACTGTTTTTT
TRBV6-5	TRBD2	TRBJ2-3	few	CASGPGGRAGRPQYF	TGTGCCAGCGGGCCGGGCGGGAGGGCCGGGAGGCCGCAGTATTTT
TRBV19	TRBD1	TRBJ2-4	-	CASRGTGGNIQYF	TGTGCCAGTAGGGGGACAGGGGGGAACATTCAGTACTTC
TRBV10-3	TRBD2	TRBJ2-7	-	CAISLAGGLREEQYF	TGTGCCATCTCGCTAGCGGGAGGTCTAAGAGAAGAGCAGTACTTC
TRBV6-6	TRBD1	TRBJ1-2	few	CASSSLSLTGRGYTF	TGTGCCAGCAGTTCACTAAGCCTGACAGGGAGGGGCTACACCTTC
TRBV10-3	TRBD1	TRBJ1-1	-	CAIRVGQLNTEAFF	TGTGCCATCAGGGTGGGACAGCTGAACACTGAAGCTTTCTTT
TRBV9	TRBD1	TRBJ2-7	-	CASSAAYRGREQYF	TGTGCCAGCAGCGCCGCCTACAGGGGACGCGAGCAGTACTTC